This TCR beta chain appears in the sequencing data of a study of post-analysis software for immune sequencing data (dated by TCRdb to between 2014 and 2017). At the level of the whole study: Relapsing-remitting, secondary progressive and progressive-relapsing multiple sclerosis were recorded as disease courses, and subtype annotation was lacking for some patients. The patient repertoires were compared against approximately ten previously published healthy control repertoires obtained from donors aged 6 to 25 years. A subset of samples was prepared in parallel using single-end sample barcoding, then pooled and co-amplified after Illumina adapter ligation. Broad study findings and their caveats: The multiple sclerosis patient group was slightly younger than the control group. Compared with controls, multiple sclerosis patients had significantly lower normalized Chao1 diversity, a finding suggesting substantial peripheral T-cell clonal expansion. Significantly higher frequencies in patients than in controls were found for several TRBV segments, including TRBV5-6, TRBV5-1 and TRBV20-1. Direct clustering with F measure revealed strong co-clustering of samples prepared in the same batch, which led to a batch-effect correction.

TCR beta repertoires were profiled from peripheral blood of 13 young patients with multiple sclerosis to demonstrate the VDJtools post-analysis software. The multiple sclerosis patients were children and adolescents between roughly 6 and 16 years of age. Worth noting for this clonotype: The antigen it recognizes is unknown. Per-nucleotide qualities are absent, and no much larger clonotype sits a single base away.

The receptor library was made with PCR. The instrument given in TCRdb is Illumina HiSeq 2500. Unique molecular identifiers were incorporated into TCR beta cDNA libraries to reduce PCR and sequencing biases. Per 1 to 10 million input T cells, approximately 500,000 cDNA molecules were obtained, such that each molecule approximated one T cell. The same protocol used for the earlier healthy control dataset was applied to prepare and sequence the patient libraries. Samples belonging to the same batch were prepared together, multiplexed and sequenced on a shared HiSeq lane. The original methods were these. MIGEC handled the raw barcoded reads, throwing out single-read molecular identifier groups before consensus assembly and CDR3 extraction. VDJtools was used for post-analysis of the clonotype tables, with diversity normalized by down-sampling every dataset to the smallest sample size. Repertoire overlap clustering matched CDR3 amino acid but not nucleotide sequences to correct batch-related cross-sample contamination. The public reads were reanalyzed by TCRdb: fastp trimming at Q25, MiXCR alignment, in-frame beta chains only. CDR3 protein sequences are deduplicated, and each keeps its most common genes and DNA. Here the V and J calls rest on TCRdb's processing, not on the authors' analysis. The sample records almost 700,000 distinct CDR3 sequences, about 60% of which are singletons. About 11% of the sample is held by the ten biggest clonotypes.

The CDR3 goes from the cysteine to the phenylalanine over 16 residues. Only CDR3 DNA remains: 48 bases, in frame from the first base. The germline V end is reduced by 2 bases and the J end by 4 bases; junction bases left unmatched: 6. The chain was built from TRBV12-3 or TRBV12-4 and TRBJ2-1, and 9 bases in between align with TRBD1. The receptor's source is a girl aged 2-10 years with multiple sclerosis. The sequencing input was blood. The DNA sequence is TGTGCCAGCAGTTTACCCCTCGGGACAGGGTACAATGAGCAGTTCTTC. It translates to CASSLPLGTGYNEQFF.